Below, 19 T cell receptor beta chains from the same sample are listed, as sequenced in a study of glioma-infiltrating T cells after dendritic cell vaccination. The assay was immunoSEQ multiplex PCR, and TCRdb's table has in-frame clones only and misses some. There are approximately 84,000 clones in the sample; around 86% occur only once, and about a sixth lies in the top ten. The input for sequencing was blood, taken before dendritic cell vaccination. These receptors all stem from a human donor with glioblastoma.

This clone was observed a single time. The rearrangement links TRBV6-5 to TRBJ1-2, with 10 nucleotides matching TRBD1. The CDR3 has 15 residues. In germline, CDR1 is MNHEY, CDR2 SVGAGI. Unmatched junction bases numbered 12, after V lost 6 bases and J lost 8 bases. CDR3 DNA sequence: TGTGCCAGCAGACCTGGGACAGGGGTCGGACTAGGCTACACCTTC. It yields the protein CASRPGTGVGLGYTF.

The genes are TRBV29-1 and TRBJ1-5, with 7 positions matching TRBD1. In germline, CDR1 is SQVTM, CDR2 ANQGSEA. The CDR3 length is 16 residues. The junction had 10 bases not matched to a gene; V was cut back by 4 bases and J by 1 base. The CDR3 reads CSVGTTGAGSNQPQHF. The CDR3 coding sequence is TGCAGCGTTGGGACCACAGGGGCCGGGAGCAATCAGCCCCAGCATTTT. Variable domain in full (rest from reference TRBV29-1 and TRBJ1-5): SAVISQKPSRDICQRGTSLTIQCQVDSQVTMMFWYRQQPGQSLTLIATANQGSEATYESGFVIDKFPISRPNLTFSTLTVSNMSPEDSSIYLCSVGTTGAGSNQPQHFGDGTRLSIL.

The CDR3 bases are TGTGCCAGCAGCCCGGACAGGGGGCGCGCTGAGCAGTTCTTC. It is translated as CASSPDRGRAEQFF. The chain joins TRBV7-2 to TRBJ2-1; 11 bases map to TRBD1. CDR1 is SGHTA and CDR2 is FQGNSA in the germline V gene. Germline trimming cut 5 bases from V and 9 bases from J; bases unmatched to any gene: 6. This CDR3 is 14 amino acids long.

This clone was seen a single time. The rearrangement links TRBV9 to TRBJ1-4, with TRBD1 matching 8 bases. Germline V lookup: CDR1 SGDLS, CDR2 YYNGEE. This CDR3 comprises 14 residues. V shed 4 bases and J 3 bases; nucleotides not matched to a gene: 2. DNA for the CDR3: TGTGCCAGCAGCATACAGGGGGCTAATGAAAAACTGTTTTTT. It specifies CASSIQGANEKLFF. The whole variable domain, filled in from reference TRBV9 and TRBJ1-4, reads DSGVTQTPKHLITATGQRVTLRCSPRSGDLSVYWYQQSLDQGLQFLIQYYNGEERAKGNILERFSAQQFPDLHSELNLSSLELGDSALYFCASSIQGANEKLFFGSGTQLSVL.

The chain carries TRBV13 and TRBJ2-2; 8 nucleotides agree with TRBD2. Germline V gene data show CDR1 as PRHDT and CDR2 as FYEKMQ (reference sequence). The CDR3 extends over 17 amino acids. The J segment lost 4 bases and the V segment lost 5 bases, leaving 12 bases of the junction unmatched. CDR3 region: CASSLSPGGARTGELFF. The CDR3 coding sequence is TGTGCCAGCAGCCTCTCCCCGGGGGGGGCCCGCACCGGGGAGCTGTTTTTT.

The J gene is TRBJ2-3, the V gene TRBV6-1, with D unclear. Trimming cost V 1 base and J 4 bases, with 9 bases left between them. Germline V lookup: CDR1 MNHNS, CDR2 SASEGT. This CDR3 contains 14 residues. In DNA, the CDR3 is TGTGCCAGCAGTGAAGGCAGGCCAGCAGATACGCAGTATTTT. Translated, it gives CASSEGRPADTQYF.

The count of this clone is one. This chain joins TRBV28 and TRBJ2-1; TRBD1 agrees at 7 bases. The V gene's germline CDR1 is MDHEN and CDR2 SYDVKM. Trimming took 4 bases from V and 9 from J; bases not matched to a gene: 6. CDR3 length: 13 residues. CDR3: CASSSPPGGEQFF. The CDR3 coding sequence is TGTGCCAGCAGTTCCCCCCCAGGGGGTGAGCAGTTCTTC.

The chain has TRBV4-3 and TRBJ2-3; 11 nucleotides align to TRBD1. CDR3 length: 15 amino acids. Germline V gene lookup returns CDR1 LGHNA and CDR2 YSLEER. The V gene end was trimmed by 4 bases and the J gene end by 6 bases; junction bases not matched to a gene: 6. The CDR3 loop is CASSRDRGSGDTQYF. The CDR3 nucleotides read TGCGCCAGCAGCCGGGACAGGGGGAGTGGGGATACGCAGTATTTT.

The gene calls are TRBV9 and TRBJ2-2, with D perhaps TRBD2 (6 bases). The CDR3 totals 14 residues. CDR1 is SGDLS and CDR2 is YYNGEE in the germline V gene. V shed 0 bases and J shed 5 bases, with 8 bases lying between them. The CDR3 coding sequence is TGTGCCAGCAGCGTAGCCGGGAGAACCGGGGAGCTGTTTTTT. Amino acids: CASSVAGRTGELFF.

The chain is built from TRBV19 and TRBJ1-4; 10 nucleotides line up with TRBD1. J lost 4 bases, V lost 5 bases, and 7 bases had no gene match. Germline V lookup: CDR1 LNHDA, CDR2 SQIVND (reference sequence). The CDR3 is 16 amino acids. The CDR3, as DNA: TGTGCCAGTAGTCCCAGACAGGGGGCAGATAATGAAAAACTGTTTTTT. This codes for CASSPRQGADNEKLFF.

This clone was picked up one time. The rearrangement links TRBV28 to TRBJ1-2; perhaps TRBD1 as D (6 bases). Trimming left V 5 bases short and J 2 bases short, with 12 bases between. CDR1 is MDHEN and CDR2 is SYDVKM in the germline V gene. The CDR3 length is 14 residues. This chain's CDR3 is CASSLPQGNYGYTF. CDR3 DNA: TGTGCCAGCAGTCTTCCCCAGGGGAACTATGGCTACACCTTC.

The chain uses TRBV5-6 and TRBJ2-1, with 7 bases identical to TRBD2. V was clipped by 2 bases and J by 4 bases; unmatched bases: 9. The germline V gene encodes CDR1 SGHDT and CDR2 YYEEEE. There are 16 residues in the CDR3. CDR3 sequence reads: CASSFPSSGTYNEQFF. The CDR3 region has the DNA TGTGCCAGCAGCTTCCCCTCTAGCGGAACTTACAATGAGCAGTTCTTC.

The V call is TRBV5-8, the J call TRBJ2-3, with D unresolved. This CDR3 region has 16 residues. Looked up from germline, CDR1 is SGHTS and CDR2 is YDEGEE. Trimming left V 0 bases short and J 3 bases short, with 14 bases between. The CDR3 loop is CASSLGSGSRTDTQYF. As DNA, the CDR3 is TGTGCCAGCAGCTTGGGGTCGGGTTCGAGAACAGATACGCAGTATTTT.

The CDR3 DNA reads as TGCAGCGTTGAGTGGTCCGTAGTAGAAGAGACCCAGTACTTC. This translates into CSVEWSVVEETQYF. This chain connects TRBV29-1 to TRBJ2-5, with D uncertain. Germline CDR1 is SQVTM and CDR2 is ANQGSEA. This CDR3 has 14 residues. V was trimmed by 3 bases and J by 3 bases, leaving 14 bases between them. Full variable domain (rest looked up from reference TRBV29-1 and TRBJ2-5): SAVISQKPSRDICQRGTSLTIQCQVDSQVTMMFWYRQQPGQSLTLIATANQGSEATYESGFVIDKFPISRPNLTFSTLTVSNMSPEDSSIYLCSVEWSVVEETQYFGPGTRLLVL.

The J gene is TRBJ2-2, the V gene TRBV30, with D possibly being TRBD2 (6 bases). CDR1 and CDR2 from the germline V gene are GTSNPN and SVGIG (reference sequence). Trimming took 3 bases from V and 7 from J, leaving 15 bases between them. The CDR3 runs to 14 residues. CDR3 amino acids: CAWRIGEVVGELFF. The CDR3 nucleotides are TGTGCCTGGAGGATCGGGGAGGTGGTCGGGGAGCTGTTTTTT.

The rearrangement links TRBV5-1 to TRBJ1-4; the D gene is possibly TRBD1 (6 bases). Germline assignment: CDR1 SGHRS and CDR2 YFSETQ. The V end lost 4 bases, the J end lost 0 bases, and 7 bases lay between the germline ends. The length of the CDR3 is 14 residues. The CDR3 is CASSAGATNEKLFF. Here the CDR3 DNA reads TGCGCCAGCAGCGCAGGGGCAACTAATGAAAAACTGTTTTTT.

The chain combines TRBV6-5 with TRBJ2-7; TRBD2 matches 13 bases. After removal of 4 bases from V and 6 bases from J, the junction contained 9 bases not matched to a gene. Germline V gene lookup returns CDR1 MNHEY and CDR2 SVGAGI. The CDR3 loop spans 16 amino acids. The CDR3 DNA reads as TGTGCCAGCAGTTCTGGACTAGCGGGAGATCTGGTCGAGCAGTACTTC. Protein: CASSSGLAGDLVEQYF.

V gene TRBV25-1 combines with J gene TRBJ2-7; D not certain. Germline lookup yields CDR1 MGHDK and CDR2 SYGVNS. V lost 1 base, J lost 0 bases, and 13 bases lay in between. The CDR3 runs to 16 residues. The chain's CDR3 is CASSESKSLSSYEQYF. CDR3 sequence (DNA): TGTGCCAGCAGTGAATCGAAAAGTTTGAGCTCCTACGAGCAGTACTTC.

This clone was counted between two and nine times. The genes are TRBV7-8 and TRBJ2-7; 14 bases are a match to TRBD2. This CDR3 has 18 amino acids. The ends lost 5 bases at V and 4 bases at J; junction bases unmatched: 13. Germline V gives CDR1 SGHVS, CDR2 FQNEAQ. As DNA, the CDR3 is TGTGCCAGCAGCCCGGGACTAGCGGGAGCTCTCGGGCGATACGAGCAGTACTTC. As protein: CASSPGLAGALGRYEQYF.